The sequence of this T cell receptor delta chain was determined in a study of γδ T cells in repeated Plasmodium falciparum infection. Across the study: The natural-infection arm compared Malian children under seasonal malaria with matched Australian children.

This clone was found a few times. TCRdb assigns this DNA the protein of a much larger clone, which departs from its translation at residue 13; this likely reflects a read error, and the protein shown comes from translating the DNA. Flow sorting of PBMC yielded separate Vgamma9/Vdelta2+ and Vdelta2-negative gammadelta T cell populations for bulk repertoire analysis. TCRdb called clones anew from the multiplex PCR reads with CATT. This sample has tens of thousands of delta-chain clones, with 1.7% found just once. CDR1 is TSWWSYY, CDR2 QGS, per germline. The CDR3 runs 20 residues. The chain employs TRDV1 and TRDJ1; perhaps TRDD3 as D (5 bases). The J gene was missing in TCRdb and was found by matching the end of the DNA to germline. The specimen sequenced was gamma-delta T cells from blood. The sequence derives from a pool of human donors (malaria-infected and uninfected, not separated). The CDR3 nucleotides read TGTGCTCTTGGGGAACGAGGCTACGCGGTGGATAAAGTGTACACCTATAAACTCATCTTT. This codes for CALGERGYAVDKVYTYKLIF.